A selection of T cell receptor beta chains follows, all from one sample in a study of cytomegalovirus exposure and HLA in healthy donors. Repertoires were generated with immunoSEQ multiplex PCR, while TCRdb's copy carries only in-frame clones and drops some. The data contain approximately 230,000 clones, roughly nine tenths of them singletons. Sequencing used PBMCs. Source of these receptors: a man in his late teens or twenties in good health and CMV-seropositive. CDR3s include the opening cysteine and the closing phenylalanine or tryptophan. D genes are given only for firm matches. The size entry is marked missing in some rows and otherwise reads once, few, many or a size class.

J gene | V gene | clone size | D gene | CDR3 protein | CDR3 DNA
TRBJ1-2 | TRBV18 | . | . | CASSPPGGPRANYGYTF | TGTGCCAGCTCACCGCCCGGGGGGCCCAGAGCTAACTATGGCTACACCTTC
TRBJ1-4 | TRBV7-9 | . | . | CASSLQGSANEKLFF | TGTGCCAGCAGCTTACAGGGATCAGCTAATGAAAAACTGTTTTTT
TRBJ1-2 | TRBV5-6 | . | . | CASSLVDTGDYGYTF | TGTGCCAGCAGCTTGGTGGACACAGGTGACTATGGCTACACCTTC
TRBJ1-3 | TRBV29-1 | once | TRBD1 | CSVRDRDRNTIYF | TGCAGCGTGAGGGACAGGGATAGAAACACCATATATTTT
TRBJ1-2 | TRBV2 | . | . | CASSPEPKAGYGYTF | TGTGCCAGCAGTCCTGAGCCCAAGGCGGGCTATGGCTACACCTTC
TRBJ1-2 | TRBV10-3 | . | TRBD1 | CAITGTGANYGYTF | TGTGCCATCACCGGGACAGGAGCTAACTATGGCTACACCTTC
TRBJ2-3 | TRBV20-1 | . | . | CSASRHTQYF | TGCAGTGCTAGTAGGCATACGCAGTATTTT
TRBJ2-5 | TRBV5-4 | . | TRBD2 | CASSLEREGFGETQYF | TGTGCCAGCAGCTTGGAGCGGGAGGGTTTCGGAGAGACCCAGTACTTC
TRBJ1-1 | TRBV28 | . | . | CASSRGVKAFF | TGTGCCAGCAGTCGTGGGGTGAAAGCTTTCTTT
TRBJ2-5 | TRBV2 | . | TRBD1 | CATKDRGHQETQYF | TGTGCCACCAAGGACAGGGGGCATCAAGAGACCCAGTACTTC
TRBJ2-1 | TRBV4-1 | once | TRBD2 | CASSQVTLADSYNEQFF | TGCGCCAGCAGCCAGGTAACGCTAGCGGACTCCTACAATGAGCAGTTCTTC
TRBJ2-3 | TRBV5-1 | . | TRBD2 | CASSLTGGVTDTQYF | TGCGCCAGCAGCTTGACGGGAGGAGTCACAGATACGCAGTATTTT
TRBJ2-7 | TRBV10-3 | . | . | CATGDPAREQYF | TGTGCCACAGGGGATCCGGCTCGCGAGCAGTACTTC
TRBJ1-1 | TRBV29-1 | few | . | CTPVGRTAAFF | TGCACCCCCGTGGGCCGGACTGCCGCTTTCTTT
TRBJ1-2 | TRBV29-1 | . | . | CSVGRRQNYGYTF | TGCAGCGTTGGTCGCAGGCAGAACTATGGCTACACCTTC
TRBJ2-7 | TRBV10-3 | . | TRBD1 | CAISGTGISYEQYF | TGTGCCATCAGTGGGACAGGGATCTCCTACGAGCAGTACTTC
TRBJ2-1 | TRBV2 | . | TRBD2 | CASSEASGAYNEQFF | TGTGCCAGCAGTGAAGCTAGCGGGGCGTACAATGAGCAGTTCTTC
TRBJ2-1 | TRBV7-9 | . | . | CASSATLADAYNEQFF | TGTGCCAGCAGCGCGACCTTAGCGGACGCCTACAATGAGCAGTTCTTC